Below, one T cell receptor (beta chain) is given with its context. Trimming cost V 6 bases and J 2 bases, with 18 bases left between them. The CDR3 runs 16 residues. Germline V gives CDR1 MDHEN, CDR2 SYDVKM. These data belong to a study of blood T cell repertoires in COVID-19. On the study more broadly: Donors in the United States, Italy and Spain gave samples during acute or convalescent COVID-19. In each case, the material was cDNA or gDNA derived from T cells, B-cell-depleted T cells, or PBMCs.

Source study methods: Amplifying reference gene primers gave estimates of nucleated cell counts. Repertoires were generated with immunoSEQ multiplex PCR, while TCRdb's copy carries only in-frame clones and drops some. The DNA gave D and trimming, while V, J and clone size come from that table. The sample lists about 380,000 clones; roughly 86% were seen once. The receptor was derived from a human donor with acute or convalescent COVID-19. The donor label of this sample is uncertain. The chain carries TRBV28 and TRBJ2-3, with a possible D match to TRBD1 (5 bases). Sequencing used peripheral blood. The CDR3 loop is CASRSPRDPTTDTQYF. CDR3 bases: TGTGCCAGCAGGAGCCCCAGGGATCCTACCACAGATACGCAGTATTTT.